This passage covers 9 T cell receptor beta chains from one sample sequenced in a study of CD8 T cells in ankylosing spondylitis. TCRdb independently ran MiXCR on the 5' RACE reads; one entry per CDR3 protein. The repertoire holds a few hundred thousand distinct CDR3 sequences, 10% to 13% seen once, with about a fifth in the top ten. Sequencing used blood, either unsorted or a sorted T cell fraction (not recorded which). The receptors come from a male donor with ankylosing spondylitis or in good health (not recorded which).

Points on this clonotype: A read error may be the cause here, since a much bigger clone is one base away. This chain connects TRBV7-9 to TRBJ2-2; no reliable D call. From germline, CDR1 is SEHNR and CDR2 FQNEAQ (reference sequence). V was shortened by 5 bases and J by 6 bases, with 7 bases between the two germline ends. This CDR3 has 12 residues. DNA for the CDR3: TGTGCCAGCAGCCAAAGGGCCGGGGAGCTGTTTTTT. Protein sequence: CASSQRAGELFF.

This clonotype has ten or more counts. The chain joins TRBV28 to TRBJ1-1; D is uncertain. Trimming took off 6 bases at V and 5 bases at J, with 16 bases between the two ends. The CDR3 is 14 residues long. Germline V gives CDR1 MDHEN, CDR2 SYDVKM. The DNA for the CDR3 is TGTGCCAGCAGGCCCGAGGTTTGGAGTACTGAAGCTTTCTTT. Encoded protein: CASRPEVWSTEAFF.

In this sample, this clonotype turned up many times. The chain joins TRBV20-1 to TRBJ2-5, with TRBD2 matching over 11 bases. Germline CDR1 reads DFQATT; CDR2 reads SNEGSKA (reference sequence). The CDR3 is 15 amino acids. The junction had 11 bases not matched to a gene; V was cut back by 6 bases and J by 5 bases. CDR3: CSAQLAGGFVETQYF. In DNA, the CDR3 is TGCAGTGCACAGCTAGCGGGGGGATTCGTGGAGACCCAGTACTTC.

The chain recombines TRBV5-4 with TRBJ2-3, with TRBD2 identical over 16 bases. CDR3 size: 20 residues. Looked up from germline, CDR1 is SGHNT and CDR2 is YYREEE (reference sequence). After removal of 0 bases from V and 5 bases from J, the junction contained 12 bases not matched to a gene. The CDR3 DNA reads TGTGCCAGCAGCTTGGGGCGCCGCGGGACTAGCGGGGGGGCAATAGATACGCAGTATTTT. Amino acids: CASSLGRRGTSGGAIDTQYF.

On this clonotype itself: This may be a read error, as it is one base from a much larger clone. The CDR3 reads CASNYTSGGTGELFF. The CDR3 DNA sequence: TGCGCCAGCAACTATACTAGCGGGGGAACCGGGGAGCTGTTTTTT. The rearrangement joins TRBV5-1 to TRBJ2-2; 11 positions match TRBD2. The V segment lost 6 bases and the J segment 5 bases; nucleotides outside the gene matches: 6. The CDR3 spans 15 residues. Germline V lookup: CDR1 SGHRS, CDR2 YFSETQ.

This clonotype was observed at least ten times. V usage is TRBV6-6 and J usage is TRBJ2-5; D is uncertain. This CDR3 spans 11 amino acids. Between the trimmed V and J ends, which lost 5 bases and 5 bases, there was a span of 6 bases. CDR1 MNHNY and CDR2 SVGAGI come from the germline V gene (reference sequence). CDR3 sequence: CASSDEETQYF. In DNA, the CDR3 is TGTGCCAGCAGTGATGAGGAGACCCAGTACTTC.

The chain combines TRBV6-1 with TRBJ2-4, with D tentatively TRBD1 (5 bases). Germline assignment: CDR1 MNHNS and CDR2 SASEGT. Trimming pared 5 bases from V and 3 bases from J, leaving 14 bases between. The CDR3 consists of 15 residues. Here the CDR3 DNA reads TGTGCCAGCAGTCCGCGTGTCAGGGACAAAAACATTCAGTACTTC. Its protein product is CASSPRVRDKNIQYF.

The sample holds many counts of this clonotype. This rearrangement joins TRBV12-3 or TRBV12-4 to TRBJ2-5; TRBD2 matches at 12 bases. The CDR3 contains 16 residues. V trimming: 4 bases; J trimming: 2 bases; junction bases outside the gene matches: 5. CDR3 nucleotide sequence: TGTGCCAGCAGTTCGCTACTAGCGGGGGGACAAGAGACCCAGTACTTC. It specifies CASSSLLAGGQETQYF.

J is TRBJ2-1 and V is TRBV5-1; perhaps TRBD1 as D (6 bases). CDR1 and CDR2 (germline): SGHRS, YFSETQ. This CDR3 contains 15 residues. The V end lost 5 bases, the J end lost 5 bases, and 17 bases lay between the germline ends. CDR3 sequence reads: CASRAAGVGDNEQFF. The CDR3 coding sequence is TGCGCCAGCAGGGCGGCAGGGGTGGGGGACAATGAGCAGTTCTTC.